This T cell receptor (beta chain) was observed in a study of shared clonotypes between healthy human individuals (dated by TCRdb to the early 2020s). Background for the entire study: The cohort comprised a couple of women and a few men aged 18 to 49 years. Per donor, three plates each were used for CD4 naive and CD4 memory, two for CD8 naive, and one for CD8 memory. To estimate repertoire size and how much clonotypes are shared between individuals, the study performed deep sequencing of blood TCR repertoires from roughly five healthy adults. Libraries were prepared and TCR repertoires were sequenced by different laboratories using diverse techniques, in order to increase sequencing depth and limit assay-specific biases. Each donor's leukapheresis produced roughly between roughly 0.94 and 9.5 billion PBMCs.

This clone came up once. Its antigen is currently not known. Nothing much larger sits one base from this clone, and base qualities are not available. The full study reports these points: Higher generation probabilities were observed for clonotypes shared by all four sorted-subset donors than for non-shared clonotypes. Based on pairwise subsampling, the degree of clonotype sharing among donors was expected to be affected by sequencing depth. Because the study included only a small number of donors, the genetic and exposure-history diversity represented was limited. Only blood was sampled, and tissue TCR repertoires likely differ from those in blood. Naive subsets generally had larger estimated clonotype richness than memory subsets did. Across a few donors, approximately 5% of naive CD4, over 3% of naive CD8, under 2.5% of memory CD4, and about 0.44% of memory CD8 clonotypes were shared. Rarefaction of sorted-subset datasets indicated incomplete sequencing despite the large sequencing depth.

The donors were healthy, HIV-negative adults who had no recently reported acute infections or vaccinations. All donors were Caucasian adults living in Nashville, Tennessee, USA. CD4+ T cells were enriched by magnetic negative selection, after which naive cells were positively selected on CD45RA and the negative fraction was taken as the memory subset. After blood collection by leukapheresis, PBMCs were isolated using Ficoll-Histopaque density gradient centrifugation and then cryopreserved in the vapor phase of liquid nitrogen. Analytical flow cytometry was used to check the purity and quantity of every magnetically sorted T cell population. Each sorted fraction had its genomic DNA isolated and then quantified by UV absorbance on a Nanodrop 2000c. V is reduced by 4 bases and J by 9 bases, leaving a spacing of 25 bases between them. Looking up the germline V gene yields CDR1 MNHNS and CDR2 SASEGT. The CDR3 covers 16 residues, taking in both the cysteine and the phenylalanine. Of the read, only the CDR3 DNA is kept; its 48 bases are in frame from base 1.

Using the deep immunoSEQ assay, multiplex PCR amplified TCR CDR3 regions from genomic DNA. Extracted genomic DNA from each cell subset was distributed evenly across all wells of several immunoSEQ 96-well plates, and each plate was treated as a replicate. For sorted subsets, about 200 ng genomic DNA, equal to about 30,000 T cell genomes, was loaded into each replicate PCR. Purified libraries were quantified with a Qubit 3.0 fluorometer, sized on a Bioanalyzer 2100, and re-quantified with the KAPA Library Quantification kit. Every immunoSEQ 96-well plate was sequenced on a separate single-read 150-cycle Illumina NextSeq 550 flow cell. For the original study's pipeline: The immunoSEQ output contained only junctional sequences without quality scores, so filtering could not match that applied to full-length reads. Sequences were annotated with PyIR, a Python wrapper for IgBLAST v1.9, using IMGT germline references to assign V/J genes and CDR3. Any read was removed if the V/J assignment was weak (E-value above 1e-6), the CDR3 was missing, or the read contained stop codons, out-of-frame junctions, or ambiguous translated residues. A V3J clonotype was defined by an identical inferred V gene, J gene, and CDR3 amino acid sequence. Percentage overlap between repertoires was calculated by dividing the number of shared unique clonotypes by the size of the smaller repertoire. RTK rarefaction, the Chao1 estimator, and Recon v2.1 estimates of unobserved clonotypes were used to assess repertoire richness. Generation probabilities for all TCRbeta clonotypes obtained by the gDNA method from a handful of donors were computed using OLGA. Here the immuneACCESS table is served through TCRdb, limited to in-frame sequences with V and J called. Missing clones are a known gap in these copies; in checked studies unresolved V genes cover under half, and the rest lacks a known reason. That table gives V, J and clone size, and the DNA gave D and trimming. The sample table holds 1,500,000 or so clones, of which about 96% were seen once. About 1% of the sample is held by the ten biggest clonotypes.

This sequence was found in a young man in good health. Material for sequencing was naive CD4+ T cells sorted from blood. The cell subset or site label, read with the paper, signifies: CD45RA+ positively selected. Recombination linked TRBV6-1 to TRBJ2-7; TRBD2 is a weak D gene call, 5 bases matching. In nucleotides, the sequence is TGTGCCAGCAGTGTAAGGGTTCCTAAAGAGGGTAGGAGGCAGTACTTC. Its protein reads: CASSVRVPKEGRRQYF.